The clone carrying this TCR beta chain occurred many times. Its antigen is still unknown. TCRdb redid the calling of the 5' RACE reads with MiXCR, one entry per CDR3 protein. The data show approximately 240,000 distinct CDR3 sequences, about 15% seen once. These data come from a study of T-cell memory formation after mild COVID-19. Whole-study findings and limits: Memory sampled before infection contained some responding clones, suggesting cross-reactive memory joined. Later expanders leaned toward CD4+, whereas clones contracting from day 15 to 85 were balanced CD4/CD8.

The CDR3 runs to 15 residues. Trimming took off 3 bases at V and 8 bases at J, with 16 bases between the two ends. Germline CDR1 reads KGHDR; CDR2 reads SFDVKD. J is TRBJ2-1 and V is TRBV24-1; possibly TRBD1 or TRBD2 for D (6 bases each). Sequenced input: PBMCs or a T cell subset sorted from them (not recorded which). This TCR was sampled from a man between 18 and 29 years old who had mild COVID-19 (a few samples of this study predate the infection). Cell type and time point are not known. CDR3 amino acids: CATSDPGTGGDEQFF. The CDR3 DNA is TGTGCCACCAGTGATCCAGGGACCGGGGGCGATGAGCAGTTCTTC.